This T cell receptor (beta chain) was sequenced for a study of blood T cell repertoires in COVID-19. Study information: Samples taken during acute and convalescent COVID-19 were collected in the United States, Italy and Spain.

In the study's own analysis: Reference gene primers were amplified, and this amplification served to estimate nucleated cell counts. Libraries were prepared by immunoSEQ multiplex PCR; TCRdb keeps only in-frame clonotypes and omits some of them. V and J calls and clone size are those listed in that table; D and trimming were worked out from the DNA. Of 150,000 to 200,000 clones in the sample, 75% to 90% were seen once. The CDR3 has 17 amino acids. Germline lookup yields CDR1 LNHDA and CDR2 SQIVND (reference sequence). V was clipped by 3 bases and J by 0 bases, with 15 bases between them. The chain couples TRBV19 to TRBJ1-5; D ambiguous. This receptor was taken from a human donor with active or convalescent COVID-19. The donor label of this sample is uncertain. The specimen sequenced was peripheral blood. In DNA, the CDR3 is TGTGCCAGTAGTATTGCACAGAATTTTTATAGCAATCAGCCCCAGCATTTT. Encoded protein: CASSIAQNFYSNQPQHF.